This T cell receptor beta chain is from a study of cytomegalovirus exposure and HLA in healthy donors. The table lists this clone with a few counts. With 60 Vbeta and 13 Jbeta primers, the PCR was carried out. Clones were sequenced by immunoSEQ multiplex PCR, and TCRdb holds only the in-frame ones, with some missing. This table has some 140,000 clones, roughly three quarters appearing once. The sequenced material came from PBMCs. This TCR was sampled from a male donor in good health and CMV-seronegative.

The CDR3 DNA is TGCGCCAGCAGCCAAGATAGGGGGAGCTCCTACGAGCAGTACTTC. Protein: CASSQDRGSSYEQYF. The rearrangement joins TRBV4-3 to TRBJ2-7; D might be TRBD1 (6 bases). CDR3 length: 15 amino acids. Between the trimmed V and J ends, which lost 0 bases and 0 bases, there was a span of 9 bases. Germline V gene sequence: CDR1 LGHNA, CDR2 YSLEER.